Each of the 20 T cell receptor beta chains below was sequenced from the same sample in a study of CD8 T cells in ankylosing spondylitis. General observations from the study: Several highly homologous variants made up a TCR beta motif that seemed to typify ankylosing spondylitis blood.

Antigens for these TCRs are unknown. MiXCR was run by TCRdb on the 5' RACE reads, yielding one entry per CDR3 protein. The sample includes around 450,000 distinct CDR3 sequences, roughly 25% of them seen just once. The specimen sequenced was blood, either unsorted or a sorted T cell fraction (not recorded which). Source of these receptors: a male donor with ankylosing spondylitis.

This chain links TRBV20-1 with TRBJ1-1; D perhaps matches TRBD1 (6 bases). The CDR3 contains 16 residues. The ends were cut back, 0 bases at V and 4 bases at J, with 18 bases in the middle. Germline V gene sequence: CDR1 DFQATT, CDR2 SNEGSKA (reference sequence). Here the CDR3 reads CSARDPSSTGSTEAFF. CDR3 sequence (DNA): TGCAGTGCTAGAGATCCTTCGAGCACAGGGTCCACTGAAGCTTTCTTT.

This clonotype was seen ten or more times. The V and J genes are TRBV6-1 and TRBJ1-1; D unclear. The V gene's germline CDR1 is MNHNS and CDR2 SASEGT. CDR3 length: 14 amino acids. Trimming removed 6 bases from V and 1 base from J, with 12 bases in between. The CDR3 spells CASREINRNTEAFF. CDR3 DNA: TGTGCCAGCAGAGAAATTAACAGGAACACTGAAGCTTTCTTT.

This clonotype occurred a few times. V gene TRBV12-3 or TRBV12-4 combines with J gene TRBJ1-5; TRBD1 might be the D (5 bases). The CDR3 runs 14 residues. V lost 8 bases and J 0 bases, leaving 11 bases between the germline ends. For the CDR3, the DNA is TGTGCCAGCCGGCGGGGGGATAGCAATCAGCCCCAGCATTTT. Translated, it gives CASRRGDSNQPQHF.

The rearrangement links TRBV4-2 to TRBJ1-1; possibly TRBD1 for D (6 bases). Germline CDR1 and CDR2: LGHNA and YNFKEQ. V was cut by 2 bases and J by 3 bases, with 10 bases left in between. The CDR3 runs to 14 residues. The CDR3 region is CASSQQGSDTEAFF. The CDR3 coding sequence is TGTGCCAGCAGCCAACAGGGGTCGGACACTGAAGCTTTCTTT.

The chain combines TRBV15 with TRBJ2-5; 7 positions match TRBD2. Germline V CDR1 and CDR2: LNHNV, YYDKDF (reference sequence). This CDR3 is 17 amino acids long. V lost 0 bases and J lost 5; bases outside the gene matches: 12. CDR3 sequence: CATSRELPRGREETQYF. In nucleotides, the CDR3 is TGTGCCACCAGCAGAGAGCTCCCCCGGGGGAGGGAGGAGACCCAGTACTTC. The full variable domain, its missing parts supplied by reference TRBV15 and TRBJ2-5, is DAMVIQNPRYQVTQFGKPVTLSCSQTLNHNVMYWYQQKSSQAPKLLFHYYDKDFNNEADTPDNFQSRRPNTSFCFLDIRSPGLGDTAMYLCATSRELPRGREETQYFGPGTRLLVL.

V and J are TRBV20-1 and TRBJ1-3; 7 bases line up with TRBD1. The CDR3 covers 14 residues. Trimming took 6 bases from V and 0 from J; bases not matched to a gene: 5. The germline gives CDR1 DFQATT, CDR2 SNEGSKA (reference sequence). The CDR3: CSATDRSSGNTIYF. DNA of the CDR3: TGCAGTGCCACGGACAGGAGCTCTGGAAACACCATATATTTT.

This clonotype was seen many times. The chain links TRBV11-2 to TRBJ1-2; D gene uncertain. In germline, CDR1 is SGHAT, CDR2 FQNNGV. Trimming pared 4 bases from V and 4 bases from J, leaving 10 bases between. The CDR3 covers 13 residues. CDR3: CASSSSRAYGYTF. DNA of the CDR3: TGTGCCAGCAGCTCCTCTCGGGCCTATGGCTACACCTTC.

The chain combines TRBV4-1 with TRBJ2-3; 15 bases line up with TRBD2. The CDR3 sequence is 18 residues long. V shed 2 bases, J shed 6 bases, and the junction held 9 bases outside the gene matches. The germline V gene has CDR1 MGHRA and CDR2 YSYEKL. The DNA of the CDR3 is TGCGCCAGCAGCCAAAGCCTCCCCGGGACTAGCGGGAGGGATACGCAGTATTTT. It is translated as CASSQSLPGTSGRDTQYF.

Only a few counts were recorded for this clonotype. The chain recombines TRBV11-2 with TRBJ1-2, with D perhaps matching TRBD1 (6 bases). The germline V gene has CDR1 SGHAT and CDR2 FQNNGV. The V end was cut by 4 bases, the J end by 6 bases, with 18 bases between. The CDR3 covers 15 residues. The CDR3 region has the DNA TGTGCCAGCAGCTCAACCAGGGGTTCAATGGATGGCTACACCTTC. It yields the protein CASSSTRGSMDGYTF.

Ten or more counts support this clonotype. The J gene is TRBJ1-6, the V gene TRBV3-1, with a weak D call TRBD1 (5 bases). The V and J ends lost 4 bases and 6 bases respectively, with 10 bases between them. The CDR3 covers 14 residues. In germline, CDR1 is LGHDT, CDR2 YNNKEL (reference sequence). CDR3 DNA: TGTGCCAGCAGCCTGGGTCAGGGTAATTCACCCCTCCACTTT. Translation gives CASSLGQGNSPLHF.

V usage is TRBV20-1 and J usage is TRBJ1-1, with D maybe TRBD1 (5 bases). CDR3 length: 13 residues. Between the trimmed V and J ends, which lost 5 bases and 1 base, there was a span of 11 bases. In germline, CDR1 is DFQATT, CDR2 SNEGSKA (reference sequence). CDR3 sequence reads: CSAPDTRNTEAFF. The CDR3 DNA follows: TGCAGTGCTCCGGACACCAGGAACACTGAAGCTTTCTTT.

This clonotype was detected a few times. V is TRBV5-8 and J is TRBJ1-1; D call uncertain. In germline, CDR1 is SGHTS, CDR2 YDEGEE. The CDR3 covers 15 residues. With 4 bases removed from V and 3 bases from J, the gap between germline ends came to 16 bases. CDR3: CASSVRQVGYTEAFF. The DNA for the CDR3 is TGTGCCAGCAGCGTCAGGCAGGTCGGGTACACTGAAGCTTTCTTT.

The chain uses TRBV27 and TRBJ1-4; D gene unclear. This CDR3 is 19 amino acids long. V shed 1 base and J shed 2 bases, with 20 bases lying between them. CDR1 is MNHEY and CDR2 is SMNVEV in the germline V gene (reference sequence). CDR3 coding DNA: TGTGCCAGCAGTTTATTTGCGGGCCTCAACCTAACGACTAATGAAAAACTGTTTTTT. Protein product: CASSLFAGLNLTTNEKLFF.

J is TRBJ2-3 and V is TRBV2; 8 bases are shared with TRBD2. CDR3 size: 14 residues. Per the germline V gene, CDR1 is SNHLY and CDR2 is FYNNEI. J was trimmed by 2 bases and V by 7 bases; bases with no gene match: 5. CDR3 in DNA: TGTGCCAGCAATCCAGCGGGAGACACAGATACGCAGTATTTT. Translating gives CASNPAGDTDTQYF.

The chain carries TRBV5-1 and TRBJ2-7, with a tentative D call TRBD1 (5 bases). Germline V gene sequence: CDR1 SGHRS, CDR2 YFSETQ. The CDR3 covers 14 residues. Trimming removed 4 bases from V and 1 base from J, with 12 bases in between. CDR3: CASSIRQRSYEQYF. The CDR3 DNA reads TGCGCCAGCAGCATCCGACAGCGTTCCTACGAGCAGTACTTC.

The chain carries TRBV3-1 and TRBJ2-3; 13 nucleotides align to TRBD2. CDR1 is LGHDT and CDR2 is YNNKEL in the germline V gene (reference sequence). V trimming: 1 base; J trimming: 2 bases; junction bases outside the gene matches: 6. The CDR3 is made up of 18 amino acids. In DNA, the CDR3 is TGTGCCAGCAGCCAAGGGAGACTAGCGGGAGGAGACACAGATACGCAGTATTTT. This translates into CASSQGRLAGGDTDTQYF.

The sample holds one count of this clonotype. The CDR3 nucleotides read TGTGCCAGCTCACGATCCCCAGGGACAGGGGGCGATGAGCAGTTCTTC. Its protein product is CASSRSPGTGGDEQFF. The rearrangement uses TRBV18 and TRBJ2-1; 12 nucleotides line up with TRBD1. Per germline, CDR1 KGHSH and CDR2 LQKENI. J was trimmed by 8 bases and V by 4 bases; bases with no gene match: 9. This CDR3 contains 16 residues.

The V gene is TRBV20-1, the J gene TRBJ1-5; no clear D gene. The CDR3 runs to 14 residues. The V gene's germline CDR1 is DFQATT and CDR2 SNEGSKA (reference sequence). V was pared by 0 bases and J by 10 bases, with 16 bases between. This chain's CDR3 is CSARDDRGMNPQHF. As DNA, the CDR3 is TGCAGTGCTAGAGATGATAGAGGGATGAATCCCCAGCATTTT.

The chain is built from TRBV3-1 and TRBJ2-5; 10 positions agree with TRBD2. The CDR3 has 14 residues. CDR1 and CDR2 (germline): LGHDT, YNNKEL (reference sequence). Trimming took 1 base from V and 4 from J; bases not matched to a gene: 0. In nucleotides, the CDR3 is TGTGCCAGCAGCCAAGGGACTAGCGGAGAGACCCAGTACTTC. This translates into CASSQGTSGETQYF.

This clonotype has only one observation. V usage is TRBV20-1 and J usage is TRBJ2-7, with 10 bases identical to TRBD2. The CDR3 has 16 amino acids. Germline trimming cut 5 bases from V and 6 bases from J; bases unmatched to any gene: 16. Per germline, CDR1 DFQATT and CDR2 SNEGSKA (reference sequence). The CDR3 region is CSALHSGRADASEQYF. The CDR3 nucleotides are TGCAGTGCTCTCCACAGCGGGAGGGCCGACGCTTCCGAGCAGTACTTC.